A single sample gave rise to the 17 T cell receptor beta chains below, sequenced in a study of blood T cell repertoires in COVID-19. The table came from immunoSEQ multiplex PCR; TCRdb's copy has only in-frame clones and leaves some out. The table lists about 200,000 clones, 84% of them singletons. Sample: PBMCs or T cells enriched from blood (not recorded which). These receptors were obtained from a man aged 40-55 years who had recovered from COVID-19.

The CDR3, as DNA: TGTGCCAGCAGTGCGGGACAGCAAGAGACCCAGTACTTC. Translating gives CASSAGQQETQYF. The chain uses TRBV12-3 or TRBV12-4 and TRBJ2-5, with a weak D call TRBD1 (7 bases). Deletions cut 5 bases from V and 2 bases from J, with 9 bases between. The CDR3 sequence is 13 residues long.

The J gene is TRBJ2-5, the V gene TRBV6-2 or TRBV6-3; the D gene is possibly TRBD1 (5 bases). V shed 4 bases and J shed 9 bases, with 24 bases lying between them. The CDR3 totals 16 residues. From germline, CDR1 is MNHEY and CDR2 SVGEGT. The CDR3 spells CASSSLSPKTVGAQYF. CDR3 in DNA: TGTGCCAGCAGTTCTCTATCGCCCAAGACAGTTGGGGCCCAGTACTTC.

The chain couples TRBV3-1 (or the pseudogene TRBV3-2) to TRBJ1-5; TRBD1 matches 7 bases. The trim removed 0 bases at V and 6 bases at J, leaving 8 bases unmatched. Germline CDR1 is LGHDT and CDR2 is YNNKEL (reference sequence). The CDR3 spans 16 residues. The CDR3 region is CASSQDRATGSQPQHF. The CDR3 bases are TGTGCCAGCAGCCAAGATCGGGCGACAGGGAGTCAGCCCCAGCATTTT.

The gene calls are TRBV29-1 and TRBJ1-2; possibly TRBD1 for D (5 bases). The V gene lost 4 bases and the J gene lost 2 bases, with 17 bases spanning the gap. Germline V gene sequence: CDR1 SQVTM, CDR2 ANQGSEA. The CDR3 has 15 residues. CDR3 protein: CSVGLQGPTNYGYTF. In nucleotides, the CDR3 is TGCAGCGTTGGATTGCAGGGCCCTACCAACTATGGCTACACCTTC. The variable domain in full, completed from reference TRBV29-1 and TRBJ1-2, reads SAVISQKPSRDICQRGTSLTIQCQVDSQVTMMFWYRQQPGQSLTLIATANQGSEATYESGFVIDKFPISRPNLTFSTLTVSNMSPEDSSIYLCSVGLQGPTNYGYTFGSGTRLTVV.

The chain joins TRBV11-2 to TRBJ2-1; a weak D match, TRBD2 (5 bases). The CDR3 runs 14 residues. Germline CDR1 SGHAT, CDR2 FQNNGV. Trimming pared 2 bases from V and 5 bases from J, leaving 10 bases between. This chain's CDR3 is CASSLRTLNNEQFF. Written as DNA, the CDR3 is TGTGCCAGCAGCTTACGGACTCTAAACAATGAGCAGTTCTTC.

V gene TRBV29-1 combines with J gene TRBJ1-2; TRBD1 is a possible D gene (5 bases). Between the trimmed V and J ends, which lost 1 base and 3 bases, there was a span of 18 bases. Looked up from germline, CDR1 is SQVTM and CDR2 is ANQGSEA. The CDR3 length is 16 residues. The CDR3: CSVEVLEQAEDYGYTF. In nucleotides, the CDR3 is TGCAGCGTTGAAGTATTAGAACAGGCGGAAGACTATGGCTACACCTTC.

The J gene is TRBJ2-3, the V gene TRBV16; 9 nucleotides agree with TRBD2. The germline V gene has CDR1 KGHSY and CDR2 FQNENV. With 4 bases clipped from V and 3 bases from J, the junction kept 8 bases outside the gene matches. CDR3 size: 16 residues. The CDR3 loop is CASSPLGSGGTDTQYF. The DNA for the CDR3 is TGTGCCAGCAGCCCCCTTGGTAGCGGGGGTACAGATACGCAGTATTTT.

This clone was detected only once. The rearrangement joins TRBV2 to TRBJ1-5; TRBD1 aligns across 8 bases. The CDR3 length is 15 residues. Germline values: CDR1 SNHLY, CDR2 FYNNEI. J gave up 4 bases and V 6 bases, and 8 bases lay outside the gene matches. The CDR3 is CASRNARTGNQPQHF. CDR3 nucleotide sequence: TGTGCCAGCAGGAACGCGAGGACAGGGAATCAGCCCCAGCATTTT.

In nucleotides, the CDR3 is TGTGCCAGCGCCGGGACAGGGGGGGACTACGAGCAGTACTTC. Translating gives CASAGTGGDYEQYF. V and J are TRBV28 and TRBJ2-7; TRBD1 matches 11 bases. The CDR3 loop spans 14 amino acids. Trimming took 8 bases from V and 3 from J; bases not matched to a gene: 6. Germline V gene sequence: CDR1 MDHEN, CDR2 SYDVKM.

The chain links TRBV7-9 to TRBJ1-1; D is undetermined. V was pared by 5 bases and J by 6 bases, with 16 bases between. Germline V gene lookup returns CDR1 SEHNR and CDR2 FQNEAQ (reference sequence). This CDR3 has 14 amino acids. The CDR3 loop reads CASSHSRLGPEAFF. The CDR3 DNA reads as TGTGCCAGCAGCCATAGCCGACTTGGTCCTGAAGCTTTCTTT.

The chain joins TRBV19 to TRBJ1-1; D is undetermined. Germline lookup yields CDR1 LNHDA and CDR2 SQIVND (reference sequence). Trimming pared 3 bases from V and 1 base from J, leaving 6 bases between. The CDR3 sequence is 13 residues long. This chain's CDR3 is CASSIPGNTEAFF. The CDR3, as DNA: TGTGCCAGTAGTATTCCCGGGAACACTGAAGCTTTCTTT.

This clone came up a few times. The rearrangement links TRBV7-3 to TRBJ1-2; D is uncertain. The CDR3 loop spans 14 amino acids. The germline V and J ends were trimmed by 5 bases and 7 bases, with 17 bases remaining between them. Germline lookup yields CDR1 SGHTA and CDR2 FQGTGA. CDR3 bases: TGTGCCAGCAGCGCGACGGGGAATTTGGGTGGCTACACCTTC. It yields the protein CASSATGNLGGYTF.

The CDR3 reads CASSLMTGFNEKLFF. CDR3 nucleotide sequence: TGTGCCAGCAGCTTGATGACAGGATTCAACGAAAAACTGTTTTTT. The chain employs TRBV11-2 and TRBJ1-4, with D perhaps TRBD1 (6 bases). This CDR3 has 15 amino acids. Germline V gives CDR1 SGHAT, CDR2 FQNNGV. V was shortened by 3 bases and J by 8 bases, with 16 bases between the two germline ends.

This clone was observed at least ten times. The chain carries TRBV30 and TRBJ2-7; a weak D match, TRBD1 (5 bases). The V and J ends lost 0 bases and 0 bases respectively, with 24 bases between them. Germline V CDR1 and CDR2: GTSNPN, SVGIG (reference sequence). There are 19 residues in the CDR3. CDR3 residues: CAWSVLPGFAQGFSYEQYF. The CDR3, as DNA: TGTGCCTGGAGTGTACTTCCGGGTTTTGCGCAGGGTTTCTCCTACGAGCAGTACTTC. The entire variable domain, with the rest obtained from reference TRBV30 and TRBJ2-7, is as follows: SQTIHQWPATLVQPVGSPLSLECTVEGTSNPNLYWYRQAAGRGLQLLFYSVGIGQISSEVPQNLSASRPQDRQFILSSKKLLLSDSGFYLCAWSVLPGFAQGFSYEQYFGPGTRLTVT.

The V call is TRBV30, the J call TRBJ1-1, with 11 bases lining up with TRBD1. The CDR3 spans 13 residues. The J segment lost 4 bases and the V segment lost 5 bases, leaving 3 bases of the junction unmatched. The germline V gene encodes CDR1 GTSNPN and CDR2 SVGIG (reference sequence). The CDR3 nucleotides read TGTGCCTGGTCCGGGACAGGGGGCACTGAAGCTTTCTTT. Encoded protein: CAWSGTGGTEAFF.

The chain is built from TRBV13 and TRBJ1-5; the match to TRBD1 covers 8 bases. The germline gives CDR1 PRHDT, CDR2 FYEKMQ (reference sequence). The V gene end was trimmed by 3 bases and the J gene end by 6 bases; junction bases not matched to a gene: 10. The CDR3 runs 16 residues. CDR3 amino acids: CASSFRGQGAAQPQHF. CDR3 bases: TGTGCCAGCAGCTTTAGGGGGCAGGGGGCGGCTCAGCCCCAGCATTTT.

The chain employs TRBV5-1 and TRBJ1-4, with D tentatively TRBD1 (6 bases). This CDR3 is built from 13 residues. V lost 3 bases and J lost 12, with 15 bases in between. Germline CDR1 is SGHRS and CDR2 is YFSETQ. The CDR3 DNA reads TGCGCCAGCAGCTCCGGGTTTGAGGGGGAACTGTTTTTT. Its translation is CASSSGFEGELFF.